Presented here are 10 T cell receptor beta chains from one specimen sequenced in a study of neoadjuvant anti-PD-1 for oral cavity cancer. As to time point: after neoadjuvant nivolumab, at surgical resection. Profiling relied on immunoSEQ multiplex PCR, and the TCRdb table lists in-frame clones only, not all of them. The table lists approximately 13,000 clones, 70% of them singletons, with roughly 3.2% in the top ten. The starting material was PBMCs, obtained after nivolumab (anti-PD-1) treatment. The origin of the receptors is a person between 35 and 79 years old with oral cavity squamous cell carcinoma.

This sequence joins TRBV18 and TRBJ2-3, with a tentative D call TRBD1 (6 bases). The CDR3 runs 14 residues. Trimming pared 4 bases from V and 2 bases from J, leaving 10 bases between. Germline CDR1 is KGHSH and CDR2 is LQKENI. The CDR3 here is CASSRGQTTDTQYF. In DNA form, the CDR3 reads TGTGCCAGCTCACGAGGACAGACCACAGATACGCAGTATTTT.

The chain couples TRBV19 to TRBJ2-2, with 11 positions matching TRBD2. Germline V gene lookup returns CDR1 LNHDA and CDR2 SQIVND (reference sequence). This CDR3 region has 17 residues. V lost 6 bases to trimming and J lost 7 bases; unmatched junction nucleotides: 13. As DNA, the CDR3 is TGTGCCAGTAGCATTGATAATAGCGGGAGGGCCCTCGGGGAGCTGTTTTTT. It encodes CASSIDNSGRALGELFF.

The gene calls are TRBV29-1 and TRBJ2-7, with D tentatively TRBD2 (5 bases). The CDR3 runs 15 residues. Trimming stripped 2 bases from V and 0 bases from J, with 14 bases between. CDR1 SQVTM and CDR2 ANQGSEA come from the germline V gene. CDR3: CSVEMGGSVSYEQYF. CDR3 nucleotides: TGCAGCGTTGAAATGGGCGGGTCGGTCTCCTACGAGCAGTACTTC.

The sample holds one count of this clone. V is TRBV14 and J is TRBJ2-7; TRBD2 agrees at 7 bases. With V trimmed by 0 bases and J by 2 bases, 1 base remained unmatched. This CDR3 contains 14 residues. Germline CDR1 is SGHDN and CDR2 is FVKESK. The CDR3 loop is CASSQDRGAYEQYF. The CDR3 DNA reads as TGTGCCAGCAGCCAAGACCGGGGGGCCTACGAGCAGTACTTC.

V usage is TRBV12-1 and J usage is TRBJ2-7. TRBV12-1 is labeled a pseudogene. This CDR3 has 12 residues. CDR3 in DNA: TGTGCCAAAAATCAAGCAGCCCACGAGCAGTACTTC. Protein sequence: CAKNQAAHEQYF.

The CDR3 loop is CASSESRGGRTEAFF. CDR3 bases: TGCGCCAGCAGTGAGTCGAGGGGGGGCCGGACTGAAGCTTTCTTT. The J gene is TRBJ1-1, the V gene TRBV10-1; possibly TRBD1 for D (6 bases). Germline values: CDR1 WNHNN, CDR2 SYGVQD (reference sequence). V was trimmed by 0 bases and J by 5 bases, leaving 13 bases between them. This CDR3 region has 15 residues.

The CDR3 sequence: CASSLDGTSAYF. The CDR3 DNA reads TGTGCCAGCAGCCTAGACGGGACTAGCGCCTATTTT. This chain links TRBV7-2 with TRBJ2-3, with 10 bases fitting TRBD2. Germline CDR1 is SGHTA and CDR2 is FQGNSA. The CDR3 is 12 residues long. The V segment lost 5 bases and the J segment 15 bases; nucleotides outside the gene matches: 8.

The V and J genes are TRBV6-1 and TRBJ1-3; D unclear. V was cut by 3 bases and J by 3 bases, with 6 bases left in between. CDR3 length: 13 amino acids. Germline V gene data show CDR1 as MNHNS and CDR2 as SASEGT. CDR3 nucleotides: TGTGCCAGCAGTGACCGCCTTGGAAACACCATATATTTT. The encoded protein is CASSDRLGNTIYF.

The chain couples TRBV27 to TRBJ1-5; a weak D match, TRBD1 (6 bases). In germline, CDR1 is MNHEY, CDR2 SMNVEV (reference sequence). The CDR3 is made up of 13 amino acids. The CDR3 reads CATAGVGNQPQHF. As DNA, the CDR3 is TGTGCTACGGCAGGGGTTGGCAATCAGCCCCAGCATTTT.

The count of this clone is one. This chain joins TRBV11-2 and TRBJ2-7; D is perhaps TRBD1 or TRBD2 (5 bases each). Trimming removed 5 bases at V and 4 bases at J, with 21 bases between. Looked up from germline, CDR1 is SGHAT and CDR2 is FQNNGV. This CDR3 comprises 16 residues. CDR3 in amino acids: CASSVPPGPQSYEQYF. The DNA for the CDR3 is TGTGCCAGCAGCGTCCCACCGGGACCGCAGTCGTACGAGCAGTACTTC.